This TCR beta chain was recovered during a study of CD8+ T cells in alopecia areata. Treatment here: oral pan-JAK inhibitor, 5-10 mg twice daily. Germline CDR1 reads LNHDA; CDR2 reads SQIVND (reference sequence). V lost 2 bases and J lost 4, with 14 bases in between. This CDR3 spans 15 amino acids. cDNA reverse transcribed from extracted RNA served as the sequencing template. Some clones are missing from TCRdb's copy, which holds only in-frame ones; the method was immunoSEQ multiplex PCR. The profile shows 150,000 to 200,000 clones, approximately 61% of them singletons. This clone was found a few times. Its antigen is unknown. The study, taken as a whole, reports: Scalp clonality, along with expanded CD8+ clones among the top 100, was significantly decreased by tofacitinib. Higher clonality than in normal scalp was seen in lesional scalp, especially alopecia totalis/universalis.

The chain combines TRBV19 with TRBJ1-1; D might be TRBD1 (5 bases). This receptor was identified in a human donor with alopecia areata. The sequencing used CD4+ T cells sorted from blood, collected at week 24, from a patient treated with tofacitinib. CDR3 amino acids: CASSISRYRLTEAFF. As DNA, the CDR3 is TGTGCCAGTAGTATATCCAGGTACAGGCTCACTGAAGCTTTCTTT.